Below, 2 T cell receptor beta chains from the same sample are listed, as sequenced in a study of cytomegalovirus exposure and HLA in healthy donors. Researchers ran the PCR with 60 Vbeta and 13 Jbeta primers. Profiling relied on immunoSEQ multiplex PCR, and the TCRdb table lists in-frame clones only, not all of them. The table lists 150,000 to 160,000 clones, roughly 72% of them singletons. The sample comprised PBMCs. Receptor source: a young man in good health and CMV-seronegative.

The chain employs TRBV18 and TRBJ2-6; D ambiguous. There are 16 residues in the CDR3. Germline CDR1 and CDR2: KGHSH and LQKENI. Deletions cut 0 bases from V and 0 bases from J, with 6 bases between. The CDR3 nucleotides read TGTGCCAGCTCACCACCGGCCGCCTCTGGGGCCAACGTCCTGACTTTC. It is translated as CASSPPAASGANVLTF.

The rearrangement links TRBV6-1 to TRBJ1-2, with a tentative D call TRBD1 (5 bases). Germline CDR1 and CDR2: MNHNS and SASEGT. The V end was cut by 6 bases, the J end by 8 bases, with 19 bases between. The CDR3 extends over 14 amino acids. CDR3: CASSDLAGRGGYTF. The CDR3 nucleotides read TGTGCCAGCAGCGATTTAGCGGGGAGGGGAGGCTACACCTTC.